Following are 19 T cell receptor beta chains from one sample sequenced in a study of shared clonotypes between healthy human individuals. The data were produced by immunoSEQ multiplex PCR, yet TCRdb's version contains in-frame clones alone and is incomplete. The data contain around 990,000 clones, 60% to 85% of them singletons. Input material: memory CD4+ T cells from PBMCs. Subset reported: CD45RA-negative fraction. All receptors derive from a man younger than 30 in good health. Some clones in this sample may be carry-over from other donors' samples.

In this sample, this clone turned up a few times. The chain is built from TRBV7-9 and TRBJ2-7, with TRBD2 matching over 16 bases. V shed 7 bases, J shed 4 bases, and the junction held 13 bases outside the gene matches. The germline V gene encodes CDR1 SEHNR and CDR2 FQNEAQ (reference sequence). This CDR3 is 18 amino acids long. Here the CDR3 reads CASTGGTSGRARIYEQYF. The CDR3 nucleotides read TGTGCCAGCACTGGAGGGACTAGCGGGAGGGCCAGGATTTACGAGCAGTACTTC.

V gene TRBV15 combines with J gene TRBJ2-1; 13 bases agree with TRBD2. The CDR3 has 15 residues. The V segment lost 7 bases and the J segment 4 bases; nucleotides outside the gene matches: 4. The germline CDR1 and CDR2 sequences are LNHNV and YYDKDF (reference sequence). The CDR3 is CATTTSGRAYNEQFF. CDR3 DNA sequence: TGTGCCACCACAACTAGCGGGAGGGCTTACAATGAGCAGTTCTTC. Combining the CDR3 with reference TRBV15 and TRBJ2-1 gives the whole variable domain DAMVIQNPRYQVTQFGKPVTLSCSQTLNHNVMYWYQQKSSQAPKLLFHYYDKDFNNEADTPDNFQSRRPNTSFCFLDIRSPGLGDTAMYLCATTTSGRAYNEQFFGPGTRLTVL.

The genes are TRBV19 and TRBJ1-2; D gene ambiguous. Trimming stripped 5 bases from V and 4 bases from J, with 14 bases between. Germline lookup yields CDR1 LNHDA and CDR2 SQIVND (reference sequence). The CDR3 sequence is 14 residues long. CDR3 sequence (DNA): TGTGCCAGTAGTTGGCCCGGACGATTCTATGGCTACACCTTC. Encoded protein: CASSWPGRFYGYTF.

This chain connects TRBV6-6 to TRBJ1-1; tentative D call: TRBD1 (5 bases). V was cut by 6 bases and J by 1 base, with 12 bases left in between. This CDR3 region has 14 residues. Germline V gene lookup returns CDR1 MNHNY and CDR2 SVGAGI (reference sequence). CDR3 bases: TGTGCCAGCAGGCCACGAGGGGCGAACACTGAAGCTTTCTTT. This codes for CASRPRGANTEAFF.

V and J are TRBV28 and TRBJ2-5, with D perhaps assigned TRBD1 or TRBD2 (5 bases each). CDR1 and CDR2 from the germline V gene are MDHEN and SYDVKM. V was shortened by 5 bases and J by 5 bases, with 15 bases between the two germline ends. The CDR3 has 14 amino acids. In nucleotides, the CDR3 is TGTGCCAGCAGTCCCGGGGCAGTCCGGGAGACCCAGTACTTC. This encodes CASSPGAVRETQYF.

This clone was detected once. CDR3 DNA: TGTGCCAGCAGTTCGCTCGGACTAGGGGGCACAGATACGCAGTATTTT. As protein: CASSSLGLGGTDTQYF. The V gene is TRBV28, the J gene TRBJ2-3; TRBD2 agrees at 7 bases. Germline V CDR1 and CDR2: MDHEN, SYDVKM. J gave up 1 base and V 4 bases, and 8 bases lay outside the gene matches. The CDR3 has 16 residues.

This chain uses TRBV19 with TRBJ1-4; D is perhaps TRBD1 (5 bases). Trimming left V 6 bases short and J 6 bases short, with 23 bases between. The CDR3 contains 17 residues. Germline values: CDR1 LNHDA, CDR2 SQIVND (reference sequence). This CDR3 is CASSPGTAYPGDEKLFF. CDR3 in DNA: TGTGCCAGTAGCCCCGGGACGGCATACCCGGGGGATGAAAAACTGTTTTTT.

Comment on this clone: A much larger clone differs from this one at a single base, so this may be a read error. The V call is TRBV7-6, the J call TRBJ2-2; a possible D gene is TRBD2 (6 bases). The CDR3 is 14 amino acids. Per the germline V gene, CDR1 is SGHVS and CDR2 is FNYEAQ. The CDR3 sequence is CACSLAVGAGELFF. In DNA, the CDR3 is TGTGCCTGCAGCTTAGCGGTAGGGGCCGGGGAGCTGTTTTTT.

As for this clone: A read error may explain this, as a much larger clone is one base away. The chain is built from TRBV7-6 and TRBJ1-1; D gene uncertain. Germline loops: CDR1 SGHVS, CDR2 FNYEAQ. V lost 1 base, J lost 1 base, and 4 bases lay in between. This CDR3 has 13 amino acids. The CDR3 reads CASSLVGNTEAFF. The CDR3, as DNA: TGTGCCAGCAGCTTAGTGGGGAACACTGAAGCTTTCTTT.

The chain combines TRBV29-1 with TRBJ2-1, with 12 positions matching TRBD2. J was trimmed by 10 bases and V by 3 bases; bases with no gene match: 4. Germline assignment: CDR1 SQVTM and CDR2 ANQGSEA. The CDR3 is 13 amino acids. The CDR3 DNA reads as TGCAGCGTTGAGATAACTAGCGGGGGGGAGCAGTTCTTC. Protein product: CSVEITSGGEQFF.

The chain has TRBV19 and TRBJ2-7; 11 positions match TRBD1. V lost 6 bases and J lost 4; bases outside the gene matches: 8. Per germline, CDR1 LNHDA and CDR2 SQIVND (reference sequence). CDR3 length: 15 residues. The CDR3 region has the DNA TGTGCCAGTAGACCGGGACAGGGGGTTAAGTACGAGCAGTACTTC. Residues: CASRPGQGVKYEQYF.

This rearrangement joins TRBV5-1 to TRBJ1-5, with TRBD1 matching 7 bases. The V and J ends lost 4 bases and 4 bases, in that order; junction bases with no gene match: 11. The CDR3 totals 16 residues. In germline, CDR1 is SGHRS, CDR2 YFSETQ. The CDR3 DNA sequence: TGCGCCAGCAGCCCAGGCACCGGGACAGAAAATCAGCCCCAGCATTTT. Translating it yields CASSPGTGTENQPQHF.

This clone was seen more than once but under ten times. This chain connects TRBV7-8 to TRBJ2-3; TRBD2 agrees at 9 bases. Trimming took 1 base from V and 3 from J; bases not matched to a gene: 5. Germline CDR1 is SGHVS and CDR2 is FQNEAQ. The CDR3 consists of 16 residues. The CDR3 DNA sequence: TGTGCCAGCAGCTTAGGGGGCGGGAGGGAAACAGATACGCAGTATTTT. Amino acids: CASSLGGGRETDTQYF.

This clone was recorded only once. The chain joins TRBV30 to TRBJ1-6, with D possibly TRBD1 on 5 matching bases. This CDR3 is 13 amino acids long. The V gene's germline CDR1 is GTSNPN and CDR2 SVGIG (reference sequence). Trimming left V 6 bases short and J 4 bases short, with 10 bases between. CDR3 residues: CACRAEYNSPLHF. For the CDR3, the DNA is TGTGCCTGCAGGGCCGAGTATAATTCACCCCTCCACTTT.

This chain connects TRBV6-5 to TRBJ1-5, with D hard to call. Between the trimmed V and J ends, which lost 7 bases and 6 bases, there was a span of 7 bases. From germline, CDR1 is MNHEY and CDR2 SVGAGI. The CDR3 has 11 residues. The CDR3 loop is CASKGIQPQHF. CDR3 bases: TGTGCCAGCAAGGGAATTCAGCCCCAGCATTTT.

The table lists this clone with a few counts. V usage is TRBV2 and J usage is TRBJ2-1; D is uncertain. This CDR3 has 11 residues. Germline CDR1 and CDR2: SNHLY and FYNNEI. The ends were cut back, 9 bases at V and 9 bases at J, with 12 bases in the middle. DNA of the CDR3: TGTGCCAGTCGAGGAGCGACTGAGCAGTTCTTC. Its protein is CASRGATEQFF.

The chain carries TRBV7-3 and TRBJ2-5; D unresolved. The CDR3 consists of 14 residues. The germline V and J ends were trimmed by 1 base and 1 base, with 7 bases remaining between them. Germline V gene sequence: CDR1 SGHTA, CDR2 FQGTGA. CDR3 residues: CASSLNMGQETQYF. The CDR3 DNA reads as TGTGCCAGCAGCTTAAATATGGGCCAAGAGACCCAGTACTTC.

In this sample, this clone turned up a few times. The V call is TRBV5-1, the J call TRBJ1-1, with D hard to call. V was pared by 7 bases and J by 4 bases, with 17 bases between. The CDR3 runs 14 residues. Germline V gene lookup returns CDR1 SGHRS and CDR2 YFSETQ. For the CDR3, the DNA is TGCGCCAGCGATTTGGACGGTGTGGGCACTGAAGCTTTCTTT. This translates into CASDLDGVGTEAFF.

J is TRBJ1-3 and V is TRBV6-1, with 7 bases lining up with TRBD1. CDR3 length equals 15 residues. Germline V gene sequence: CDR1 MNHNS, CDR2 SASEGT. The V gene end was trimmed by 4 bases and the J gene end by 0 bases; junction bases not matched to a gene: 3. The CDR3 sequence: CASSAGTASGNTIYF. CDR3 in DNA: TGTGCCAGCAGTGCCGGGACAGCCTCTGGAAACACCATATATTTT.